The rows below give T cell receptor beta chains drawn from one sample of a study of cytotoxic CD8 clonotypes in ibrutinib-treated CLL. This table comes from immunoSEQ multiplex PCR, and its TCRdb copy is limited to in-frame clones, with some not included. Of about 26,000 clones listed, 65% to 90% are singletons. This specimen consisted of PBMCs, obtained after 24 months of ibrutinib treatment. All receptors come from a human donor with chronic lymphocytic leukemia. Each CDR3 is given without its conserved first and last residue. The size entry is marked missing in some rows and otherwise reads once, few, many or a size class.

abundance	v_gene	j_gene	CDR3aa
-	TRBV19	TRBJ2-6	ASSIDRASGANVLT
few	TRBV5-1	TRBJ2-1	ASSFNRVQGNEQF
-	TRBV13	TRBJ2-3	ASSSRLAAADTQY
-	TRBV5-1	TRBJ2-7	ASSSAGRKTYEQY
-	TRBV5-6	TRBJ2-7	ASSLVDRFSYEQY
-	TRBV6-4	TRBJ2-2	ASSHWGRTGELF
-	TRBV5-1	TRBJ1-1	ASRSGQPGQYRTEAF
-	TRBV4-2	TRBJ2-2	ASSQEDRGGELF
-	TRBV2	TRBJ2-7	ASSEMEAGSYEQY
-	TRBV5-1	TRBJ2-3	ASSAFSDTQY
-	TRBV18	TRBJ2-7	ASSPRLAAEQY
-	TRBV6-1	TRBJ2-4	ASSDWGGTKNIQY
-	TRBV19	TRBJ1-1	ASRRQGVTEAF
-	TRBV5-1	TRBJ2-1	ASSLSWGLAGGPSSYNEQF
-	TRBV18	TRBJ1-1	ASSPPPVGGTEAF
-	TRBV11-1	TRBJ2-7	ASSEGFYEQY
-	TRBV19	TRBJ1-2	ASTPLMGYT
once	TRBV7-8	TRBJ1-1	ASSLAGWTEEAF
-	TRBV5-5	TRBJ2-1	ASSLPGGAHNEQF
-	TRBV19	TRBJ1-6	ASSIGRGGWSVVSPLH
-	TRBV28	TRBJ1-1	ASSLGGNNIVEAF
-	TRBV28	TRBJ1-2	ASSLPGSYGYT
-	TRBV28	TRBJ2-7	ASSLGPYYEQY
-	TRBV19	TRBJ1-4	ASSMEGGSANEKLF
-	TRBV4-2	TRBJ2-7	ASSQGRDTAYEQY
-	TRBV6-1	TRBJ2-4	ASNWRQGGKNIQY
-	TRBV5-1	TRBJ1-3	ASSLESSGSGNTIY
-	TRBV6-6	TRBJ2-3	ASSYGQYTDTQY
once	TRBV5-4	TRBJ1-1	ASSLLGDTEAF
-	TRBV6-6	TRBJ1-2	AISGALAGYT
-	TRBV21-1	TRBJ2-3	ASSPGGLAGEIWRTDTQY
-	TRBV29-1	TRBJ1-4	SVVAPTGSNEKLF
-	TRBV19	TRBJ2-7	ASSGRVADRAYEQY